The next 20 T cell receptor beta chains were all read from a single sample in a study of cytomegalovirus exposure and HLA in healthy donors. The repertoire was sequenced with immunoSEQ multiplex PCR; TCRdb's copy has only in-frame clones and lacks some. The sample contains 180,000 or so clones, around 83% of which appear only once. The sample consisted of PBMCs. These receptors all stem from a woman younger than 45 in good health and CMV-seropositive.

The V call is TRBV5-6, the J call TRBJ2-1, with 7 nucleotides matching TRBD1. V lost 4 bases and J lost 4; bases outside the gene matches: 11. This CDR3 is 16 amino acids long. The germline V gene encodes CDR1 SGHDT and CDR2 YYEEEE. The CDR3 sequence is CASSQRGRSYYNEQFF. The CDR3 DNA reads TGTGCCAGCAGCCAAAGGGGGCGGAGCTATTACAATGAGCAGTTCTTC.

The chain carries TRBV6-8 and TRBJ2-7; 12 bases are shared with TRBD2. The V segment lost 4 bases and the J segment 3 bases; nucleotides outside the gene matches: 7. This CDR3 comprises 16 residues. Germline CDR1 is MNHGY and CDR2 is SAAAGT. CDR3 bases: TGTGCCAGCAGTTTTTACCGGACTAGCGGGATCTACGAGCAGTACTTC. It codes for CASSFYRTSGIYEQYF.

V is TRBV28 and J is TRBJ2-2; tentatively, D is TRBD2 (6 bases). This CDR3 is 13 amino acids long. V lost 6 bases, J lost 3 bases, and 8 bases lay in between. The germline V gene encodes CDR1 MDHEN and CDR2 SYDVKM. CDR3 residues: CASSGGHTGELFF. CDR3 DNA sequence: TGTGCCAGCAGCGGGGGTCACACCGGGGAGCTGTTTTTT.

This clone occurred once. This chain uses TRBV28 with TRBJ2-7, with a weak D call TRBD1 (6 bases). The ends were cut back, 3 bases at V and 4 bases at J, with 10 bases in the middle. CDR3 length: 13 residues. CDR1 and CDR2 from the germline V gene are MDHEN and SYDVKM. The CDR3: CASSFLQGYEQYF. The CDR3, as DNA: TGTGCCAGCAGTTTTCTACAGGGTTACGAGCAGTACTTC. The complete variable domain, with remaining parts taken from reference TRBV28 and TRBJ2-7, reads DVKVTQSSRYLVKRTGEKVFLECVQDMDHENMFWYRQDPGLGLRLIYFSYDVKMKEKGDIPEGYSVSREKKERFSLILESASTNQTSMYLCASSFLQGYEQYFGPGTRLTVT.

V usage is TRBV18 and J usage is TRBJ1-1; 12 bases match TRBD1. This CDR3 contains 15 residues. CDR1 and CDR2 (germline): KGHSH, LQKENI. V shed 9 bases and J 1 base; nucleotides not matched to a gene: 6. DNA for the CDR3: TGTGCCAGTTCCGGGACAGGGGGCAAGAACACTGAAGCTTTCTTT. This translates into CASSGTGGKNTEAFF. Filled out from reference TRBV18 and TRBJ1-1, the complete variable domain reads NAGVMQNPRHLVRRRGQEARLRCSPMKGHSHVYWYRQLPEEGLKFMVYLQKENIIDESGMPKERFSAEFPKEGPSILRIQQVVRGDSAAYFCASSGTGGKNTEAFFGQGTRLTVV.

The CDR3 here is CASSTQNQETQYF. The CDR3 DNA is TGTGCCAGCAGCACACAAAACCAAGAGACCCAGTACTTC. This sequence joins TRBV5-6 and TRBJ2-5; no definite D call. Germline-derived CDR1 and CDR2 are SGHDT and YYEEEE. This CDR3 has 13 residues. Trimming cost V 4 bases and J 0 bases, with 7 bases left between them.

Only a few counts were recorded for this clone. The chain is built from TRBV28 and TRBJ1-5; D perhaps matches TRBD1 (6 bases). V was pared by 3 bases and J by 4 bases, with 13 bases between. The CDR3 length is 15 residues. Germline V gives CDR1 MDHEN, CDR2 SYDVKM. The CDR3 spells CASSFGQGNNQPQHF. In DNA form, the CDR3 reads TGTGCCAGCAGTTTTGGGCAGGGGAATAATCAGCCCCAGCATTTT.

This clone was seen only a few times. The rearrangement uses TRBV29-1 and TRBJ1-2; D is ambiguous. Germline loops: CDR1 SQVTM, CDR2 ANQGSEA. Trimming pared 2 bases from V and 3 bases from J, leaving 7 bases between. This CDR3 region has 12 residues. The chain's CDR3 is CSVERGYYGYTF. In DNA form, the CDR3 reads TGCAGCGTTGAAAGAGGGTACTATGGCTACACCTTC.

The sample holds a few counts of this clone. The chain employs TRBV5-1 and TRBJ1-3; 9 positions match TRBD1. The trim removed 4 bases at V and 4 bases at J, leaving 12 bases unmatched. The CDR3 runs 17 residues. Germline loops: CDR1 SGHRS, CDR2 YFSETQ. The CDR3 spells CASSLPGQGLEGNTIYF. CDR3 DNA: TGCGCCAGCAGCCTCCCGGGACAGGGATTGGAAGGAAACACCATATATTTT.

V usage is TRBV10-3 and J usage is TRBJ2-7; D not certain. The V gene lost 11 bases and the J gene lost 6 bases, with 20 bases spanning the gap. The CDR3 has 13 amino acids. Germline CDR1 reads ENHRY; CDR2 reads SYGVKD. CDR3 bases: TGTGCCGCCTCCCTAGAAGGCCTCGGCGAGCAGTACTTC. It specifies CAASLEGLGEQYF.

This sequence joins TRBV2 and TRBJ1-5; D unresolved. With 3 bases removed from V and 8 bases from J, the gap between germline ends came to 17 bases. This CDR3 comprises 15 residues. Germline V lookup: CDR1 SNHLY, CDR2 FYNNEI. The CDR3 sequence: CASSDGRPPGKPQHF. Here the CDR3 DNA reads TGTGCCAGCAGTGACGGCAGGCCGCCCGGGAAGCCCCAGCATTTT.

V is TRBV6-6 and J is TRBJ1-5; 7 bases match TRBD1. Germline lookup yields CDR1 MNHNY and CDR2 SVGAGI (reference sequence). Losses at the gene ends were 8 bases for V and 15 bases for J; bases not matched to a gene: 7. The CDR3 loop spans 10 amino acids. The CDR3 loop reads CASYRQGLHF. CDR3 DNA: TGTGCCAGCTACAGACAGGGTCTGCATTTT.

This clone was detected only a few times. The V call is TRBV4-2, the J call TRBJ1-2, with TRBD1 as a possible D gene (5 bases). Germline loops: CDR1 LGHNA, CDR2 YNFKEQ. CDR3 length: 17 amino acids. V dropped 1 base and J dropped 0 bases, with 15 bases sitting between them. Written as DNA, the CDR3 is TGTGCCAGCAGCCAAGCTGCGGGACCGGCAGCTAACTATGGCTACACCTTC. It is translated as CASSQAAGPAANYGYTF.

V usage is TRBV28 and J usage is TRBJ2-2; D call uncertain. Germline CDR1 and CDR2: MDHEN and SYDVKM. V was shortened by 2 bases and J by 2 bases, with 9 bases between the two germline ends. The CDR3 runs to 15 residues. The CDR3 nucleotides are TGTGCCAGCAGTTTACCCCGCGGCAACACCGGGGAGCTGTTTTTT. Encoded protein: CASSLPRGNTGELFF.

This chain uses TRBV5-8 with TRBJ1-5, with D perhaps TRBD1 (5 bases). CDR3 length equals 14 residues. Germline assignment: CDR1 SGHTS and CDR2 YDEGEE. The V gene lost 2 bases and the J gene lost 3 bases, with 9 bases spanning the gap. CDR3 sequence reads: CASSLDSYNQPQHF. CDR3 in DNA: TGTGCCAGCAGCTTAGACAGCTACAATCAGCCCCAGCATTTT.

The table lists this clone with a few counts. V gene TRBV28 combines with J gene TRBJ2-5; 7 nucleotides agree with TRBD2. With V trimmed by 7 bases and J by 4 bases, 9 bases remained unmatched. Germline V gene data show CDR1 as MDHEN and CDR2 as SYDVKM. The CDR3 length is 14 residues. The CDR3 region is CASIPGGSVETQYF. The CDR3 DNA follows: TGTGCCAGCATCCCCGGCGGGAGTGTAGAGACCCAGTACTTC.

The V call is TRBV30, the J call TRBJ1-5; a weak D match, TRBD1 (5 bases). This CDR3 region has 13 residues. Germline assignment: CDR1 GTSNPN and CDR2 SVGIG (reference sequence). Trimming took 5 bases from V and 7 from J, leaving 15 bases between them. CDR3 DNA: TGTGCCTGGGGGGCCCACGGGAGCCAGCCCCAGCATTTT. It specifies CAWGAHGSQPQHF.

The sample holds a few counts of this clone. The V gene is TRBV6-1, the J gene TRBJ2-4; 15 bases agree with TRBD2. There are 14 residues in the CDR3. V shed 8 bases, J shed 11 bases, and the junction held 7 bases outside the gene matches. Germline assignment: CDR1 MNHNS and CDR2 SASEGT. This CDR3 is CASLGTSGRIVQYF. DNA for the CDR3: TGTGCCAGCCTCGGGACTAGCGGGAGGATCGTTCAGTACTTC.

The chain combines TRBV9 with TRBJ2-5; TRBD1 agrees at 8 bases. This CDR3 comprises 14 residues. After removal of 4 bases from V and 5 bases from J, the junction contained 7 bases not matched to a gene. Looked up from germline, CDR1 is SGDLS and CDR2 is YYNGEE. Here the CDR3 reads CASSYGQGRETQYF. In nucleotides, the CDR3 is TGTGCCAGCAGCTATGGACAGGGTAGGGAGACCCAGTACTTC.

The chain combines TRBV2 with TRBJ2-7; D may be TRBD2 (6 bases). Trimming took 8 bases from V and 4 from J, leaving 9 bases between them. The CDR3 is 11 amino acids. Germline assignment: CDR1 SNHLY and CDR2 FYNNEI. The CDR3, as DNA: TGTGCCAGCTCTCGGGAGTACGAGCAGTACTTC. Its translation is CASSREYEQYF.